The entry below describes one TCR beta chain. Trimming took 5 bases from V and 4 from J; bases not matched to a gene: 11. Germline V gene sequence: CDR1 LNHNV, CDR2 YYDKDF (reference sequence). The CDR3 runs 16 residues. The sample comes from a study of technical replicates of blood from a handful of donors. The protocol was immunoSEQ multiplex PCR, while the TCRdb copy is restricted to in-frame clones and leaves out a portion. This table has about 98,000 clones, approximately 96% appearing once. The chain uses TRBV15 and TRBJ2-5, with TRBD1 matching 9 bases. The clonotype comes from a human donor in good health. The specimen sequenced was T cells isolated from PBMCs. DNA for the CDR3: TGTGCCACCAGCCCGGGGAATTTGGGACAGGGAGAGACCCAGTACTTC. Its protein is CATSPGNLGQGETQYF.